The clone carrying this TCR beta chain was detected once. No antigen is known for it. One junction end does not reproduce the germline sequence, and a read error may be involved. Additional DNA sequences in this sample encode the identical CDR3. This sample is part of a study of T cell responses to AZD1222 COVID-19 vaccine. Study observations and caveats: Following two doses of AZD1222, Spike-specific TCR breadth and depth rose.

This table comes from immunoSEQ multiplex PCR, and its TCRdb copy is limited to in-frame clones, with some not included. This sample has more than 70,000 clones, with approximately 88% found just once. The germline V gene has CDR1 KGHSH and CDR2 LQKENI. This CDR3 contains 11 residues. This TCR was recovered from an adult in good health. V and J are TRBV18 and TRBJ2-5; D is ambiguous. The sample was peripheral blood, taken on day 0 of AZD1222 vaccination. The CDR3 here is CASSPQETQYF. The CDR3 DNA reads as TGTGCCAGCTCGCCACAAGAGACCCAGTACTTC.